This TCR beta chain was obtained from a study of response to subunit inactivated influenza vaccine. Broader study findings: That few new T cells are recruited by each seasonal influenza vaccination was the authors' suggestion.

The V gene's germline CDR1 is MNHEY and CDR2 SVGEGT. V lost 6 bases and J 7 bases, leaving 13 bases between the germline ends. This CDR3 has 13 amino acids. Turning to this clonotype: Its antigen remains unknown.

TCRdb independently ran MiXCR on the RT-PCR reads; one entry per CDR3 protein. The sample consists of around 570,000 distinct CDR3 sequences, approximately 7.1% of them appearing once. Here the sequenced sample was PBMCs from blood, taken roughly 24 months after vaccination. The V gene is TRBV6-2 or TRBV6-3, the J gene TRBJ1-5; D is possibly TRBD1 (5 bases). The TCR originated in a man aged 45 to 75 who received an inactivated influenza vaccine. CDR3 residues: CASRLDKDQPQHF. The DNA for the CDR3 is TGTGCCAGCAGACTGGACAAGGACCAGCCCCAGCATTTT.